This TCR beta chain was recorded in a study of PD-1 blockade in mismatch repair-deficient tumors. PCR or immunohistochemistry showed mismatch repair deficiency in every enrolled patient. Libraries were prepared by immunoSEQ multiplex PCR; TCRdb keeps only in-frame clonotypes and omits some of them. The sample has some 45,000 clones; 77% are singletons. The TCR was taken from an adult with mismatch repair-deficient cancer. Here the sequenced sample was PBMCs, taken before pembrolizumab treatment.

The CDR3, as DNA: TGCAGCGTTGAAGATCCCGATGAAAAACTGTTTTTT. The encoded protein is CSVEDPDEKLFF. This chain connects TRBV29-1 to TRBJ1-4, with no clear D. CDR3 size: 12 residues. Germline V lookup: CDR1 SQVTM, CDR2 ANQGSEA. Trimming took off 0 bases at V and 6 bases at J, with 5 bases between the two ends.